What follows are 4 T cell receptor beta chains derived from one specimen sequenced in a study of blood T cells in healthy people across ages (dated by TCRdb to between 2014 and 2017). Libraries were constructed by 5' RACE. TCRdb names Illumina HiSeq 2500 as the instrument used. A second PCR of roughly 7 to 11 cycles was performed with a sample-barcoded 5' primer and a J-beta primer mix. TCRdb redid the processing of the public reads, applying fastp at Q25 and MiXCR, and retained in-frame beta chains. Rows with a matching CDR3 protein are joined into one entry that keeps the most common DNA and genes. Across this sample there are roughly 1,800,000 distinct CDR3 sequences, with around 50% seen only once. The top ten clones comprise approximately 2.1% of the sample. Sequenced material: blood. These receptors were collected from a woman aged 40 to 50 in good health.

V and J are TRBV6-2 or TRBV6-3 and TRBJ2-7, with TRBD2 identical over 8 bases. Germline V gene lookup returns CDR1 MNHEY and CDR2 SVGEGT. The CDR3 spans 14 residues. J gave up 3 bases and V 2 bases, and 3 bases lay outside the gene matches. CDR3 protein: CASSYIAGGYEQYF. The CDR3 nucleotides read TGTGCCAGCAGTTACATCGCGGGGGGCTACGAGCAGTACTTC.

Concerning this clonotype itself: The limits of the CDR3 on the DNA are not certain, so only TCRdb's listed CDR3 is given. This sequence joins TRBV11-3 and TRBJ2-6; the table's D call of TRBD1 was not tested on the DNA. The CDR3 is made up of 18 amino acids, end residues included. The germline V gene encodes CDR1 SGHNT and CDR2 YENEEA. The CDR3: CASSLFGPGAPGANVPTF.

This clonotype turned up a few times. The V call is TRBV5-1, the J call TRBJ2-1; 13 bases line up with TRBD2. CDR3 length: 18 residues. The V and J ends lost 1 base and 5 bases, in that order; junction bases with no gene match: 9. Germline V gene data show CDR1 as SGHRS and CDR2 as YFSETQ. In DNA, the CDR3 is TGCGCCAGCAGCTTGAGGCTGACTAGCGGGGGGAAGAACAATGAGCAGTTCTTC. Encoded protein: CASSLRLTSGGKNNEQFF.

V is TRBV7-2 and J is TRBJ1-4, with D unresolved. The V gene lost 1 base and the J gene lost 3 bases, with 6 bases spanning the gap. Germline assignment: CDR1 SGHTA and CDR2 FQGNSA. The CDR3 totals 14 residues. CDR3 nucleotide sequence: TGTGCCAGCAGCTTAGTCGCCTCTAATGAAAAACTGTTTTTT. This gives the protein CASSLVASNEKLFF.